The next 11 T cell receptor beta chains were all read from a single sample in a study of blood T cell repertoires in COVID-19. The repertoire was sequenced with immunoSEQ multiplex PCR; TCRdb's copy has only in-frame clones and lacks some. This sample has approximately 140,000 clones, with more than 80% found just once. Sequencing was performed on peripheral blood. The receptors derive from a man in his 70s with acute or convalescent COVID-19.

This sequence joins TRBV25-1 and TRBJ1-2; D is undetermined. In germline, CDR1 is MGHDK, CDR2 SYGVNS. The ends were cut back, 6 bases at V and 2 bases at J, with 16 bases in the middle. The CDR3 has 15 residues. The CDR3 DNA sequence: TGTGCCAGCAGCGGAGCGACTCGGGGAAACTATGGCTACACCTTC. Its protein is CASSGATRGNYGYTF.

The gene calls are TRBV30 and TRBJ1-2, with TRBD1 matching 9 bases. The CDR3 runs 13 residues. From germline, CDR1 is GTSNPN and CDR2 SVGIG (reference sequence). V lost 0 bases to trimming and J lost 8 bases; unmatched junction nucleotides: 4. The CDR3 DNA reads TGTGCCTGGAGTGTCCGGGACAGGGAAGGCTACACCTTC. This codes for CAWSVRDREGYTF.

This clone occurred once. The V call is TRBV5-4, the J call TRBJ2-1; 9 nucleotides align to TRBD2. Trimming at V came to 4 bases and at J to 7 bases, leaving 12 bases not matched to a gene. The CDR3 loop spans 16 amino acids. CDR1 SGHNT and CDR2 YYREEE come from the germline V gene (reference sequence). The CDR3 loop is CASSPPGSGSRNEQFF. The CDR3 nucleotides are TGTGCCAGCAGCCCGCCGGGTAGCGGGAGTCGGAATGAGCAGTTCTTC.

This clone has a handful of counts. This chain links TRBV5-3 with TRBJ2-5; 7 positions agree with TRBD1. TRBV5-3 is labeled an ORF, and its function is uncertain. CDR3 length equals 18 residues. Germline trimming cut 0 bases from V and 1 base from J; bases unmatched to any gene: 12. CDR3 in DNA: TGTGCCAGAAGCTTGGGGACAGGTACCCTTCAGTCCCAAGAGACCCAGTACTTC. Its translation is CARSLGTGTLQSQETQYF.

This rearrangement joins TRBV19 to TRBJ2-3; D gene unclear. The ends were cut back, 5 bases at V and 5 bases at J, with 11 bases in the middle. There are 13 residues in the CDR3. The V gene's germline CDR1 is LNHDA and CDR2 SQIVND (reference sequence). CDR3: CASSATRKDTQYF. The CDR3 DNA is TGTGCCAGTAGTGCGACGAGGAAAGATACGCAGTATTTT.

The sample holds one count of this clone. CDR3 loop: CASERQGQSYGYTF. The CDR3 DNA reads TGTGCCAGCGAACGACAGGGTCAGAGCTATGGCTACACCTTC. This chain joins TRBV6-5 and TRBJ1-2; 7 positions match TRBD1. Losses at the gene ends were 8 bases for V and 4 bases for J; bases not matched to a gene: 10. There are 14 residues in the CDR3. Germline V gene sequence: CDR1 MNHEY, CDR2 SVGAGI.

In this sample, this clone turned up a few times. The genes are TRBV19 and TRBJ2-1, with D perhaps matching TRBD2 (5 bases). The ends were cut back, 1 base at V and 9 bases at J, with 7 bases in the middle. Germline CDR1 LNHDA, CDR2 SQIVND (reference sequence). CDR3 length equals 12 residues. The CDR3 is CASSIGEGEQFF. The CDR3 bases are TGTGCCAGTAGTATAGGAGAGGGTGAGCAGTTCTTC.

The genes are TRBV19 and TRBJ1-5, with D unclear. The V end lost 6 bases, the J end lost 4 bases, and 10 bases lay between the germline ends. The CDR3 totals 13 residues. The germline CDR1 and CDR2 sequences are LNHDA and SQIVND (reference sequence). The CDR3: CASSSTQNQPQHF. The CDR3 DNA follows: TGTGCCAGTAGCTCGACACAAAATCAGCCCCAGCATTTT. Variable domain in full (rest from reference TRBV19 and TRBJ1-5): DGGITQSPKYLFRKEGQNVTLSCEQNLNHDAMYWYRQDPGQGLRLIYYSQIVNDFQKGDIAEGYSVSREKKESFPLTVTSAQKNPTAFYLCASSSTQNQPQHFGDGTRLSIL.

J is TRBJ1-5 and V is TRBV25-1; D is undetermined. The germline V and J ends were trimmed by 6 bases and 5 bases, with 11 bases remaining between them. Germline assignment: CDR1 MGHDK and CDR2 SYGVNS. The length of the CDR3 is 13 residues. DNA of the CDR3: TGTGCCAGCAGGGCGGGCCAGCATCAGCCCCAGCATTTT. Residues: CASRAGQHQPQHF. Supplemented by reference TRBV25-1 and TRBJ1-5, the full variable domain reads EADIYQTPRYLVIGTGKKITLECSQTMGHDKMYWYQQDPGMELHLIHYSYGVNSTEKGDLSSESTVSRIRTEHFPLTLESARPSHTSQYLCASRAGQHQPQHFGDGTRLSIL.

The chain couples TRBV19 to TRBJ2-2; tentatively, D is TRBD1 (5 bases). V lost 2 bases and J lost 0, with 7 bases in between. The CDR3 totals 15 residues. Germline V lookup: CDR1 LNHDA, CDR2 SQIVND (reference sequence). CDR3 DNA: TGTGCCAGTAGTATACAGACAGCGAACACCGGGGAGCTGTTTTTT. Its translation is CASSIQTANTGELFF.

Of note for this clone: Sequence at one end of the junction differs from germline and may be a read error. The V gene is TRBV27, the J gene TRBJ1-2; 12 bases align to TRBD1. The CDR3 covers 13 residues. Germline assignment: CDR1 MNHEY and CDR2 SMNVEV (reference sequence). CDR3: CASSFRDRGRFSF. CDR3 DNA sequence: TGTGCCAGCAGTTTTCGGGACAGGGGGCGTTTTTCCTTC.